The present TCR beta chain was sequenced within a study of blood T cell repertoires in COVID-19. The germline gives CDR1 LGHNA, CDR2 YSLEER. This CDR3 contains 14 residues. V was clipped by 0 bases and J by 0 bases, with 5 bases between them. Using immunoSEQ multiplex PCR, the repertoire was profiled, and TCRdb retains in-frame clones only, with some absent. Of around 320,000 clones in the sample, roughly 90% are singletons; the top ten hold around 4.2%. Up to 2 weeks before entering the study, exposed participants had met a COVID-19 case. The receptor was derived from a woman in her thirties who had been exposed to COVID-19. Material: PBMCs or T cells enriched from blood (not recorded which). The rearrangement links TRBV4-3 to TRBJ1-2, with D tentatively TRBD1 (5 bases). CDR3 loop: CASSQDRANYGYTF. In nucleotides, the CDR3 is TGCGCCAGCAGCCAAGACAGGGCTAACTATGGCTACACCTTC.